The 27 T cell receptor beta chains below all came from one sample that was sequenced in a study of shared clonotypes between healthy human individuals. Sequencing was performed with immunoSEQ multiplex PCR; in TCRdb, only in-frame clones are kept and a portion is missing. The sample carries 950,000 to 1,300,000 clones, around 74% recorded once. Material: memory CD4+ T cells sorted from blood. This sample's subset: CD45RA-negative fraction. The receptors stem from a man aged 18 to 30 in good health.

In this sample, this clone turned up once. The chain combines TRBV6-4 with TRBJ1-5; D call uncertain. Deletions cut 3 bases from V and 0 bases from J, with 9 bases between. CDR1 is MRHNA, CDR2 SNTAGT, per germline. There are 15 residues in the CDR3. The CDR3 spells CASSERFDSNQPQHF. DNA of the CDR3: TGTGCCAGCAGTGAACGTTTCGATAGCAATCAGCCCCAGCATTTT.

A few counts support this clone. V is TRBV15 and J is TRBJ1-1, with D possibly matching TRBD1 (5 bases). Germline values: CDR1 LNHNV, CDR2 YYDKDF (reference sequence). The germline V and J ends were trimmed by 3 bases and 3 bases, with 11 bases remaining between them. CDR3 length equals 14 residues. The DNA for the CDR3 is TGTGCCACCAGCAGTCCCCGGGGGTACACTGAAGCTTTCTTT. Amino acids: CATSSPRGYTEAFF. Supplemented by reference TRBV15 and TRBJ1-1, the full variable domain reads DAMVIQNPRYQVTQFGKPVTLSCSQTLNHNVMYWYQQKSSQAPKLLFHYYDKDFNNEADTPDNFQSRRPNTSFCFLDIRSPGLGDTAMYLCATSSPRGYTEAFFGQGTRLTVV.

The chain uses TRBV28 and TRBJ1-5; D remains ambiguous. Germline values: CDR1 MDHEN, CDR2 SYDVKM. V shed 4 bases and J shed 5 bases, with 9 bases lying between them. This CDR3 region has 13 residues. This chain's CDR3 is CASSSASDQPQHF. The CDR3 DNA reads TGTGCCAGCAGTTCGGCATCCGATCAGCCCCAGCATTTT.

The chain recombines TRBV18 with TRBJ2-5, with 10 positions matching TRBD2. This CDR3 is built from 14 residues. Germline loops: CDR1 KGHSH, CDR2 LQKENI. V trimming: 6 bases; J trimming: 4 bases; junction bases outside the gene matches: 5. The CDR3 sequence: CASSRVAGGETQYF. The CDR3 nucleotides read TGTGCCAGCTCCCGGGTAGCGGGAGGAGAGACCCAGTACTTC.

This clone has just a few counts. The chain links TRBV10-3 to TRBJ1-6; D unclear. V was clipped by 8 bases and J by 8 bases, with 10 bases between them. The CDR3 loop spans 12 amino acids. Germline-derived CDR1 and CDR2 are ENHRY and SYGVKD. The chain's CDR3 is CAIRQEDSPLHF. In DNA, the CDR3 is TGTGCCATCCGGCAGGAGGATTCACCCCTCCACTTT.

This clone was recorded many times. The CDR3 DNA reads as TGTGCCAGCAGTTACGGACAGGGAAAAGACACCGGGGAGCTGTTTTTT. Its translation: CASSYGQGKDTGELFF. The chain has TRBV6-5 and TRBJ2-2; 8 positions match TRBD1. Germline CDR1 reads MNHEY; CDR2 reads SVGAGI. CDR3 length equals 16 residues. Trimming removed 2 bases from V and 3 bases from J; junction bases left unmatched: 5.

The chain uses TRBV7-9 and TRBJ2-3; D might be TRBD2 (6 bases). Germline V lookup: CDR1 SEHNR, CDR2 FQNEAQ (reference sequence). With 1 base removed from V and 7 bases from J, the gap between germline ends came to 12 bases. The CDR3 is 14 residues long. DNA of the CDR3: TGTGCCAGCAGCTTAGACGGGAGAGCGAATACGCAGTATTTT. Translation gives CASSLDGRANTQYF. The full variable domain, with the rest looked up from reference TRBV7-9 and TRBJ2-3, is DTGVSQNPRHKITKRGQNVTFRCDPISEHNRLYWYRQTLGQGPEFLTYFQNEAQLEKSRLLSDRFSAERPKGSFSTLEIQRTEQGDSAMYLCASSLDGRANTQYFGPGTRLTVL.

The count of this clone is one. The chain combines TRBV5-1 with TRBJ1-3; 7 bases line up with TRBD1. V shed 2 bases, J shed 0 bases, and the junction held 5 bases outside the gene matches. This CDR3 spans 16 amino acids. Germline CDR1 and CDR2: SGHRS and YFSETQ. CDR3 DNA sequence: TGCGCCAGCAGCTTAGGGACAGCAAACTCTGGAAACACCATATATTTT. Translating it yields CASSLGTANSGNTIYF.

The sample holds one count of this clone. The V gene is TRBV10-3, the J gene TRBJ1-2; D unclear. This CDR3 has 12 residues. Germline assignment: CDR1 ENHRY and CDR2 SYGVKD. Trimming cost V 3 bases and J 4 bases, with 6 bases left between them. CDR3 sequence reads: CAISDPGYGYTF. CDR3 DNA sequence: TGTGCCATCAGTGATCCGGGCTATGGCTACACCTTC.

The chain employs TRBV5-1 and TRBJ1-6; 7 nucleotides line up with TRBD1. J gave up 4 bases and V 3 bases, and 1 base lay outside the gene matches. Germline lookup yields CDR1 SGHRS and CDR2 YFSETQ. The CDR3 runs to 14 residues. CDR3 sequence: CASSSTGYNSPLHF. The CDR3 DNA reads as TGCGCCAGCAGCTCGACAGGGTATAATTCACCCCTCCACTTT.

This clone appeared once. The V call is TRBV11-3, the J call TRBJ2-3; D may be TRBD2 (6 bases). Trimming removed 1 base from V and 1 base from J, with 12 bases in between. The CDR3 sequence is 16 residues long. The germline gives CDR1 SGHNT, CDR2 YENEEA. DNA for the CDR3: TGTGCCAGCAGCTTAGGCGGGGACTCAGGCACAGATACGCAGTATTTT. Amino acid sequence: CASSLGGDSGTDTQYF.

The rearrangement uses TRBV5-1 and TRBJ2-5; D may match TRBD1 or TRBD2 (6 bases each). V lost 4 bases and J lost 3, with 16 bases in between. Germline V lookup: CDR1 SGHRS, CDR2 YFSETQ. There are 15 residues in the CDR3. The CDR3 reads CASSPLGGREETQYF. As DNA, the CDR3 is TGCGCCAGCAGCCCCCTTGGGGGGCGCGAAGAGACCCAGTACTTC.

The gene calls are TRBV12-5 and TRBJ2-3; 7 bases match TRBD1. In germline, CDR1 is LGHNT, CDR2 FRNRAP. V shed 5 bases, J shed 4 bases, and the junction held 9 bases outside the gene matches. The CDR3 has 15 amino acids. The CDR3 spells CASGPDRVLADTQYF. The CDR3 region has the DNA TGTGCTAGTGGTCCTGACAGGGTTCTCGCAGATACGCAGTATTTT. The full variable domain, with the rest looked up from reference TRBV12-5 and TRBJ2-3, is DARVTQTPRHKVTEMGQEVTMRCQPILGHNTVFWYRQTMMQGLELLAYFRNRAPLDDSGMPKDRFSAEMPDATLATLKIQPSEPRDSAVYFCASGPDRVLADTQYFGPGTRLTVL.

V usage is TRBV4-1 and J usage is TRBJ1-6; TRBD1 matches at 11 bases. Germline trimming cut 0 bases from V and 5 bases from J; bases unmatched to any gene: 9. Germline V CDR1 and CDR2: MGHRA, YSYEKL. CDR3 length equals 19 residues. CDR3 nucleotide sequence: TGCGCCAGCAGCCAAGATGGGACAGGGGGACCCTCTAATAATTCACCCCTCCACTTT. Translated: CASSQDGTGGPSNNSPLHF.

To note about this clone: Different DNA sequences within this sample yield the same CDR3. V and J are TRBV5-1 and TRBJ1-2, with unresolved D. The CDR3 is made up of 13 amino acids. V lost 1 base, J lost 4 bases, and 8 bases lay in between. Germline V gene data show CDR1 as SGHRS and CDR2 as YFSETQ. The CDR3 region has the DNA TGCGCCAGCAGCTTGTCCACAGTCTATGGCTACACCTTC. It codes for CASSLSTVYGYTF.

The chain couples TRBV10-3 to TRBJ2-7; D could derive from TRBD1 or TRBD2 (5 bases each). This CDR3 is built from 15 residues. Trimming took 0 bases from V and 2 from J, leaving 11 bases between them. The germline V gene encodes CDR1 ENHRY and CDR2 SYGVKD. The CDR3 DNA reads TGTGCCATCAGTGAGTCCGGGGCCCTTACCTACGAGCAGTACTTC. Translating gives CAISESGALTYEQYF.

The chain combines TRBV28 with TRBJ2-3; D remains ambiguous. The CDR3 is 12 residues long. The germline V gene encodes CDR1 MDHEN and CDR2 SYDVKM. V was cut by 2 bases and J by 4 bases, with 4 bases left in between. The CDR3 nucleotides are TGTGCCAGCAGTTTAACAGCAGATACGCAGTATTTT. Protein product: CASSLTADTQYF.

The table lists this clone with a count of one. V is TRBV10-3 and J is TRBJ2-6; D perhaps matches TRBD1 (6 bases). CDR1 is ENHRY and CDR2 is SYGVKD in the germline V gene. Trimming shortened V by 0 bases and J by 4 bases, and 22 bases separated the two germline ends. CDR3 size: 20 residues. CDR3 sequence: CAISESIITSGVKGANVLTF. For the CDR3, the DNA is TGTGCCATCAGTGAGTCGATAATTACATCAGGGGTTAAAGGGGCCAACGTCCTGACTTTC.

J is TRBJ1-1 and V is TRBV5-1; unclear D gene. Trimming removed 4 bases at V and 4 bases at J, with 20 bases between. CDR1 is SGHRS and CDR2 is YFSETQ in the germline V gene. The CDR3 is 16 residues long. Here the CDR3 reads CASSIQPGGVSTEAFF. The CDR3 DNA sequence: TGCGCCAGCAGCATACAGCCCGGTGGGGTGAGCACTGAAGCTTTCTTT.

This chain uses TRBV19 with TRBJ2-4; 8 nucleotides match TRBD1. Trimming at V came to 5 bases and at J to 6 bases, leaving 3 bases not matched to a gene. CDR3 length: 13 residues. The germline gives CDR1 LNHDA, CDR2 SQIVND (reference sequence). The CDR3 DNA reads as TGTGCCAGTAGTTACGACAGGGGAAACATTCAGTACTTC. Amino acids: CASSYDRGNIQYF.

V gene TRBV29-1 combines with J gene TRBJ2-5; perhaps TRBD1 as D (5 bases). The ends were cut back, 7 bases at V and 0 bases at J, with 9 bases in the middle. CDR1 is SQVTM, CDR2 ANQGSEA, per germline. The CDR3 is 12 residues long. The CDR3 DNA sequence: TGCAGCGGTGGACAAAACCAAGAGACCCAGTACTTC. Translated: CSGGQNQETQYF.

The gene calls are TRBV30 and TRBJ1-1; possible D gene TRBD1, 5 bases. CDR3 length equals 14 residues. Trimming shortened V by 3 bases and J by 1 base, and 12 bases separated the two germline ends. The germline V gene encodes CDR1 GTSNPN and CDR2 SVGIG (reference sequence). CDR3 DNA sequence: TGTGCCTGGAGCCTAGGAAGGGGGAACACTGAAGCTTTCTTT. Its protein product is CAWSLGRGNTEAFF.

The genes are TRBV6-1 and TRBJ2-3; D not certain. This CDR3 comprises 15 residues. The germline CDR1 and CDR2 sequences are MNHNS and SASEGT. The V gene lost 5 bases and the J gene lost 5 bases, with 17 bases spanning the gap. The CDR3 coding sequence is TGTGCCAGCAGTCGGCTAGTCGGGTTCGAAGATACGCAGTATTTT. This codes for CASSRLVGFEDTQYF.

This chain uses TRBV6-5 with TRBJ1-1; D is perhaps TRBD1 (5 bases). Germline values: CDR1 MNHEY, CDR2 SVGAGI. Between the trimmed V and J ends, which lost 2 bases and 0 bases, there was a span of 13 bases. CDR3 length equals 16 residues. The DNA of the CDR3 is TGTGCCAGCAGTTACATGCAGGGCAATATGAACACTGAAGCTTTCTTT. This codes for CASSYMQGNMNTEAFF.

This clone was observed once. The chain has TRBV30 and TRBJ2-1, with D uncertain. CDR1 and CDR2 (germline): GTSNPN, SVGIG (reference sequence). This CDR3 has 12 amino acids. V lost 2 bases to trimming and J lost 8 bases, with 10 bases between them. The CDR3 bases are TGTGCCTGGAGTACCGTTGGCTATGAGCAGTTCTTC. This translates into CAWSTVGYEQFF.

The chain carries TRBV30 and TRBJ1-4; D may be TRBD1 (6 bases). Germline V gives CDR1 GTSNPN, CDR2 SVGIG (reference sequence). The CDR3 is 14 amino acids. Trimming left V 2 bases short and J 3 bases short, with 10 bases between. The CDR3 DNA is TGTGCCTGGAGTAACAGGGATCCTAATGAAAAACTGTTTTTT. Its protein is CAWSNRDPNEKLFF. Using reference TRBV30 and TRBJ1-4 for the parts outside the CDR3, the full variable domain is SQTIHQWPATLVQPVGSPLSLECTVEGTSNPNLYWYRQAAGRGLQLLFYSVGIGQISSEVPQNLSASRPQDRQFILSSKKLLLSDSGFYLCAWSNRDPNEKLFFGSGTQLSVL.

The CDR3, as DNA: TGCGCCAGCAGCCAAGAACGGGCTAGCGGGAATAAGGATACGCAGTATTTT. Translated, it gives CASSQERASGNKDTQYF. The rearrangement joins TRBV4-3 to TRBJ2-3; 9 bases agree with TRBD2. The CDR3 runs 17 residues. V shed 0 bases and J 6 bases; nucleotides not matched to a gene: 10. CDR1 LGHNA and CDR2 YSLEER come from the germline V gene.